This T cell receptor (beta chain) was captured in a study of shared T cell receptors in the human thymus. The CDR3 is 14 residues long. V lost 5 bases and J 7 bases, leaving 14 bases between the germline ends. Germline lookup yields CDR1 SGHAT and CDR2 FQNNGV. Only in-frame clones appear in the TCRdb table, and some are missing; sequencing was by immunoSEQ multiplex PCR. The table lists some 400,000 clones, more than 85% of them singletons, with about 0.02% in the top ten. Sequencing was performed on thymocytes. This chain links TRBV11-2 with TRBJ1-4; possible D gene TRBD1, 5 bases. The receptor was derived from a human donor. CDR3 loop: CASSPMGVGEKLFF. The CDR3 nucleotides are TGTGCCAGCAGCCCGATGGGGGTGGGTGAAAAACTGTTTTTT.